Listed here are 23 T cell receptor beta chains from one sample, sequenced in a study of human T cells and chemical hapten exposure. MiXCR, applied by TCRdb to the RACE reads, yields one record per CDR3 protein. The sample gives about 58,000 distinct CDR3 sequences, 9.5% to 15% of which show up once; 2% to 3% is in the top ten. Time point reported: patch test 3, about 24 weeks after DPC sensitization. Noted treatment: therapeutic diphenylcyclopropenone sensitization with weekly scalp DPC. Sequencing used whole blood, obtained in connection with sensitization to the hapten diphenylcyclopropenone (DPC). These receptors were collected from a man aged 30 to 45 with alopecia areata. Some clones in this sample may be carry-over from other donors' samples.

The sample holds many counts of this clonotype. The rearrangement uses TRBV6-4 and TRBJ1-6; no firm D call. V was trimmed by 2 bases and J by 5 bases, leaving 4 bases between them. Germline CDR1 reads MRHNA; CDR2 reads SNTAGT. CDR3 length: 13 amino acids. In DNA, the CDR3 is TGTGCCAGCAGTGACAGGGATAATTCACCCCTCCACTTT. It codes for CASSDRDNSPLHF.

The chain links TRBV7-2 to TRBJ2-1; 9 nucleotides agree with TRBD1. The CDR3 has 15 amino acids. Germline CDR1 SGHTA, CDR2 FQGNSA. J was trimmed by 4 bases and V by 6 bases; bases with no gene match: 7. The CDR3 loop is CASSYGTGPYNEQFF. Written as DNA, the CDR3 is TGTGCCAGCAGTTACGGGACAGGGCCTTACAATGAGCAGTTCTTC.

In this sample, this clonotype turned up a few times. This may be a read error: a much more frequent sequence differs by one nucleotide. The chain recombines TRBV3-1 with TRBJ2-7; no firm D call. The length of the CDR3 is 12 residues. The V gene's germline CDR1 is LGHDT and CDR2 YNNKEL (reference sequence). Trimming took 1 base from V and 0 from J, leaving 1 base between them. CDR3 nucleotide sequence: TGTGCCAGCAGCCAAGGCTCCTACGAGCAGTACTTC. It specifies CASSQGSYEQYF.

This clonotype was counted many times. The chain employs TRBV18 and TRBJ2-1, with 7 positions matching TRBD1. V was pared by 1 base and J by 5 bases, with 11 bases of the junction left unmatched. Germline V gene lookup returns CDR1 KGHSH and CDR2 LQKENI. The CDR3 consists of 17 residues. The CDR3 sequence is CASSPRVPGQAHNEQFF. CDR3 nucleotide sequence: TGTGCCAGCTCACCACGGGTACCCGGACAGGCGCACAATGAGCAGTTCTTC.

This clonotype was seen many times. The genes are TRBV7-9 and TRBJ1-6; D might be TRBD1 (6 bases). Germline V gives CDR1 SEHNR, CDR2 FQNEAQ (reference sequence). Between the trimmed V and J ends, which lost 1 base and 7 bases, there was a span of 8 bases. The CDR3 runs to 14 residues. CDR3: CASSLGGANSPLHF. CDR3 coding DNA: TGTGCCAGCAGCTTAGGGGGGGCGAATTCACCCCTCCACTTT. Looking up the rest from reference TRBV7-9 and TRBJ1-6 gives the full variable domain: DTGVSQNPRHKITKRGQNVTFRCDPISEHNRLYWYRQTLGQGPEFLTYFQNEAQLEKSRLLSDRFSAERPKGSFSTLEIQRTEQGDSAMYLCASSLGGANSPLHFGNGTRLTVT.

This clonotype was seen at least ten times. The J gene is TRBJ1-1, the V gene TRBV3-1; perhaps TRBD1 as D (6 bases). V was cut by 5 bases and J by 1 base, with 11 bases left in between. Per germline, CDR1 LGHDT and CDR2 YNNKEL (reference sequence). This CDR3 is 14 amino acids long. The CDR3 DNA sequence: TGTGCCAGCAGCGCTGGACAGAGGAACACTGAAGCTTTCTTT. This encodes CASSAGQRNTEAFF.

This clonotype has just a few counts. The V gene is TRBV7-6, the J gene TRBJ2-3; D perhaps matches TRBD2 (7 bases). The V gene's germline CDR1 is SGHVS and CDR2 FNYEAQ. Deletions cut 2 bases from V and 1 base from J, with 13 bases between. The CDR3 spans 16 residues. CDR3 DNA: TGTGCCAGCAGCTTACCGGGCGGGGGCGGCACAGATACGCAGTATTTT. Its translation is CASSLPGGGGTDTQYF.

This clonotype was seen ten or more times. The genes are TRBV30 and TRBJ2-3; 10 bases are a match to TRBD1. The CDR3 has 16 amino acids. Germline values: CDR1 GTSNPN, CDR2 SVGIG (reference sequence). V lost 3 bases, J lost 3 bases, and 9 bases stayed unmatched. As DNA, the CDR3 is TGTGCCTGGAGCCTGACAGGGGGCTTTTCGACAGATACGCAGTATTTT. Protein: CAWSLTGGFSTDTQYF.

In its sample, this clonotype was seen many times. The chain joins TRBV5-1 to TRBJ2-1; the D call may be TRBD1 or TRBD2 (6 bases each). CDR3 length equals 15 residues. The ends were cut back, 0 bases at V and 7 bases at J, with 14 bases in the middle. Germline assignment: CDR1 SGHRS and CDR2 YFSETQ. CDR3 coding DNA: TGCGCCAGCAGCTTGGCCTGGCAGGGGAGGAATGAGCAGTTCTTC. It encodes CASSLAWQGRNEQFF. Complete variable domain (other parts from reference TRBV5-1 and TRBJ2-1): KAGVTQTPRYLIKTRGQQVTLSCSPISGHRSVSWYQQTPGQGLQFLFEYFSETQRNKGNFPGRFSGRQFSNSRSEMNVSTLELGDSALYLCASSLAWQGRNEQFFGPGTRLTVL.

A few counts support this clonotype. The CDR3 DNA is TGCAGTGCTAGAACCCAGAACAGGGGTGGCAATCAGCCCCAGCATTTT. Its protein is CSARTQNRGGNQPQHF. This chain connects TRBV20-1 to TRBJ1-5; 7 nucleotides match TRBD1. Germline trimming cut 2 bases from V and 2 bases from J; bases unmatched to any gene: 9. The V gene's germline CDR1 is DFQATT and CDR2 SNEGSKA (reference sequence). The CDR3 is made up of 16 amino acids.

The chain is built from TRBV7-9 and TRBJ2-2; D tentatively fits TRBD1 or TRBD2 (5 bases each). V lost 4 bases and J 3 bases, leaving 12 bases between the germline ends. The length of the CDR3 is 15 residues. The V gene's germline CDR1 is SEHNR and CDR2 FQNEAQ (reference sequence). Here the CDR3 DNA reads TGTGCCAGCAGCTCCAGGGACCGTTACACCGGGGAGCTGTTTTTT. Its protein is CASSSRDRYTGELFF.

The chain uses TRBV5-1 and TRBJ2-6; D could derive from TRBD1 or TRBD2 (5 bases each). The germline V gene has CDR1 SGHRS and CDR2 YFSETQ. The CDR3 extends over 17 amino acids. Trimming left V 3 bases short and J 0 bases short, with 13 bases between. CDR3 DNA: TGCGCCAGCAGCTCCGGGACCGCGAGCTCTGGGGCCAACGTCCTGACTTTC. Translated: CASSSGTASSGANVLTF.

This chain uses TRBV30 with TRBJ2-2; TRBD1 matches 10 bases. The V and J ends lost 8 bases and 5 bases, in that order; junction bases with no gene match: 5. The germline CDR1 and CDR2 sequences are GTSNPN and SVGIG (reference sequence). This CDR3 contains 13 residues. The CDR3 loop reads CARDRGDTGELFF. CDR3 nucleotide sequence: TGTGCCCGGGACAGGGGAGATACCGGGGAGCTGTTTTTT.

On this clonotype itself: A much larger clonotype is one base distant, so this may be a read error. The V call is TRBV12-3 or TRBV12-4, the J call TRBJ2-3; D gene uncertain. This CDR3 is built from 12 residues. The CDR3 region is CASSLSTDAQYF. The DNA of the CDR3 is TGTGCCAGCAGTTTATCCACAGATGCGCAGTATTTT.

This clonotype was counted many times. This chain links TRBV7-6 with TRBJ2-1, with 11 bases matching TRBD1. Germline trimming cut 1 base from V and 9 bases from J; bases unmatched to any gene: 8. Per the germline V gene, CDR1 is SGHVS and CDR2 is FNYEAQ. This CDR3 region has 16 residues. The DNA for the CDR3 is TGTGCCAGCAGCTTAGGGACAGGGGGCGCGCTGGGTGAGCAGTTCTTC. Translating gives CASSLGTGGALGEQFF.

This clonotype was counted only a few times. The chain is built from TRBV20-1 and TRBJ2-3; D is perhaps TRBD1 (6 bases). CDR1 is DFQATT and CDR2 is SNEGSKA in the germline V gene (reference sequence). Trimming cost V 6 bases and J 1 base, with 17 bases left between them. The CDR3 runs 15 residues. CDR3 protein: CSAHIRDIRTDTQYF. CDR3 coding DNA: TGCAGTGCACATATCCGGGACATCCGCACAGATACGCAGTATTTT.

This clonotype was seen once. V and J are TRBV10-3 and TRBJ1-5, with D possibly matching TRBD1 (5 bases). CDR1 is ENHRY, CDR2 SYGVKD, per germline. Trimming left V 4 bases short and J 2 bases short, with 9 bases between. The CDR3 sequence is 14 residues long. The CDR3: CAISGQGGNQPQHF. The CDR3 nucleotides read TGTGCCATCAGTGGGCAGGGAGGCAATCAGCCCCAGCATTTT.

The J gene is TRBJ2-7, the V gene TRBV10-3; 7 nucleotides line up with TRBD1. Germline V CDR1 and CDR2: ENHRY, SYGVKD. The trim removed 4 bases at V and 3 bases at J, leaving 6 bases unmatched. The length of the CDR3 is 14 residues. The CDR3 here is CAISGGTASYEQYF. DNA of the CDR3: TGTGCCATCAGTGGGGGGACAGCCAGCTACGAGCAGTACTTC.

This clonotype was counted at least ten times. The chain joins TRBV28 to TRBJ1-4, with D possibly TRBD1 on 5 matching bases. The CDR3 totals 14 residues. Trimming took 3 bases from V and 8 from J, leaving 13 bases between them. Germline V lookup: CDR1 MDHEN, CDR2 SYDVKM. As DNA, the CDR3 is TGTGCCAGCAGTTTGAACAGGTTCCGCGAAAAACTGTTTTTT. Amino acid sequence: CASSLNRFREKLFF.

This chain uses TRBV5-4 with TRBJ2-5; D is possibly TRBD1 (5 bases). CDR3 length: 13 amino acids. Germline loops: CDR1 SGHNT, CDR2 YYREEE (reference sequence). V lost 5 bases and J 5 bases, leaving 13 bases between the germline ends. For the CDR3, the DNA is TGTGCCAGCAGTACCCCAGGGCTGGAGACCCAGTACTTC. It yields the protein CASSTPGLETQYF. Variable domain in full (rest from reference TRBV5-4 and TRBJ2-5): ETGVTQSPTHLIKTRGQQVTLRCSSQSGHNTVSWYQQALGQGPQFIFQYYREEENGRGNFPPRFSGLQFPNYSSELNVNALELDDSALYLCASSTPGLETQYFGPGTRLLVL.

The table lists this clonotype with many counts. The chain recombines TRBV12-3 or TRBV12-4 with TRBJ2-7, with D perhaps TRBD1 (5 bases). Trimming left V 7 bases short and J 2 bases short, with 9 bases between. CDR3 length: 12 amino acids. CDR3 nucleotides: TGTGCCAGCACTAAGGGGACCTACGAGCAGTACTTC. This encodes CASTKGTYEQYF.

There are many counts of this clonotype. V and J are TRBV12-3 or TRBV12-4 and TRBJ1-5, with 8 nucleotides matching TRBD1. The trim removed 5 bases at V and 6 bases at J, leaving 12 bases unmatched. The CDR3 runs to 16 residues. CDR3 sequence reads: CASSPRTGTMTQPQHF. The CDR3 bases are TGTGCCAGCAGTCCGCGGACAGGGACAATGACTCAGCCCCAGCATTTT.

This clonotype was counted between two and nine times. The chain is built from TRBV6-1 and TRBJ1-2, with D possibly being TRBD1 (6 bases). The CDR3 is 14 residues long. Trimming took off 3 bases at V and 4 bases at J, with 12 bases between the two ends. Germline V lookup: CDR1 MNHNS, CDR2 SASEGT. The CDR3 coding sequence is TGTGCCAGCAGTGAGTTCGGACAGTCCTATGGCTACACCTTC. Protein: CASSEFGQSYGYTF.